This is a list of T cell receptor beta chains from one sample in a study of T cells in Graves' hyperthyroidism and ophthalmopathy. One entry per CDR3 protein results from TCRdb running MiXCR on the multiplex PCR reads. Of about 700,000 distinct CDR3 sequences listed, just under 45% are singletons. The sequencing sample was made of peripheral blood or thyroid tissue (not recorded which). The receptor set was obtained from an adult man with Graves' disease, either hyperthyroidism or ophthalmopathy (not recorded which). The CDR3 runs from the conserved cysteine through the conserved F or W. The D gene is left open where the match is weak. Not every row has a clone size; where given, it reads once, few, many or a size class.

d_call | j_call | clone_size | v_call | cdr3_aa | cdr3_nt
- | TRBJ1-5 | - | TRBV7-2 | CAIRVNQPQHF | TGTGCTATCAGGGTGAATCAGCCCCAGCATTTT
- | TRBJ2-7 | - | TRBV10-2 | CASKTGRKKEQYF | TGCGCCAGCAAGACAGGGAGGAAGAAAGAGCAGTACTTC
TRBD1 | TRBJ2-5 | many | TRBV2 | CASSETGVGETQYF | TGTGCCAGCAGTGAGACAGGGGTCGGAGAGACCCAGTACTTC
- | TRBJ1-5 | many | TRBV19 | CASSVGLDQPQHF | TGTGCCAGTAGTGTAGGTTTGGATCAGCCCCAGCATTTT
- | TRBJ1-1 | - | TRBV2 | CASSARADMNTEAFF | TGTGCCAGCAGTGCCCGGGCGGATATGAACACTGAAGCTTTCTTT
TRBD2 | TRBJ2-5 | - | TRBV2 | CASSSNSAGGETQYF | TGTGCCAGCAGCTCCAACTCGGCGGGAGGGGAGACCCAGTACTTC
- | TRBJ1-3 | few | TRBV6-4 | CASSLSAGSGNTIYF | TGTGCCAGCAGTCTCTCGGCTGGGAGTGGAAACACCATATATTTT
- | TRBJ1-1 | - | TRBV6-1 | CASSLGTFGNTEAFF | TGTGCCAGCAGTCTAGGCACATTCGGGAACACTGAAGCTTTCTTT
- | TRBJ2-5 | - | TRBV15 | CATSSWVGETQYF | TGTGCCACCAGCAGCTGGGTCGGGGAGACCCAGTACTTC
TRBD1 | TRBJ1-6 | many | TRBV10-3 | CAIRGTGPNSPLHF | TGTGCCATCAGAGGGACAGGGCCCAATTCACCCCTCCACTTT
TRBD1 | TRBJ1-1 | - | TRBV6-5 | CAGRPPGTGTEAFF | TGTGCCGGCAGACCACCCGGGACAGGGACTGAAGCTTTCTTT
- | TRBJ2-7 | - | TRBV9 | CASSVGGSRGEQYF | TGTGCCAGCAGCGTAGGAGGTAGCCGGGGTGAGCAGTACTTC
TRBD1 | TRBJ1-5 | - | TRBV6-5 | CASSYNRGRYSNQPQHF | TGTGCCAGCAGTTACAACAGGGGACGTTATAGCAATCAGCCCCAGCATTTT
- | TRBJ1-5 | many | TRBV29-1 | CSVDQPQHF | TGCAGCGTAGATCAGCCCCAGCATTTT
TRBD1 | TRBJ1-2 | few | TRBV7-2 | CASSVERTGGDGYTF | TGTGCCAGCAGCGTAGAACGAACAGGGGGAGATGGCTACACCTTC
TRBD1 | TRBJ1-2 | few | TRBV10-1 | CASSDPPSGTGGNYGYTF | TGCGCCAGCAGTGACCCTCCTTCCGGGACAGGGGGAAACTATGGCTACACCTTC
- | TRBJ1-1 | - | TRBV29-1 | CSARGVLDRNTEAFF | TGCAGTGCTAGGGGAGTACTTGACAGGAACACTGAAGCTTTCTTT
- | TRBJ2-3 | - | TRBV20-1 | CSARGTRDADTQYF | TGCAGTGCTAGAGGGACGCGGGACGCAGATACGCAGTATTTT
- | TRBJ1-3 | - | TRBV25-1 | CASSDSGFGNTIYF | TGTGCCAGCAGTGACTCAGGGTTTGGAAACACCATATATTTT
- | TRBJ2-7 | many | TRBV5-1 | CASSLRDLAYEQYF | TGCGCCAGCAGCCTCCGGGACTTAGCCTACGAGCAGTACTTC